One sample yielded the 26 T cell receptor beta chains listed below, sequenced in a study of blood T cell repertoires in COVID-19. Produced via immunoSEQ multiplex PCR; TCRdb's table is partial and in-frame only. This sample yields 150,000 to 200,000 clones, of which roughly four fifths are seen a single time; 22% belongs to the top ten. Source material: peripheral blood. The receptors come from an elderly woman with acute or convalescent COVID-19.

The CDR3 loop is CASSIGQASNYGYTF. CDR3 in DNA: TGTGCCAGTAGTATAGGACAAGCTTCTAACTATGGCTACACCTTC. V and J are TRBV19 and TRBJ1-2; no firm D call. The germline CDR1 and CDR2 sequences are LNHDA and SQIVND (reference sequence). V was trimmed by 1 base and J by 0 bases, leaving 9 bases between them. The CDR3 is 15 residues long.

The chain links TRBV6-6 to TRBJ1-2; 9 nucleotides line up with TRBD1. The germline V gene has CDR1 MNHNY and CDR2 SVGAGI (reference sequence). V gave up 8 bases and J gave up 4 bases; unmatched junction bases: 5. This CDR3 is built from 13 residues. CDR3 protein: CASATGGIYGYTF. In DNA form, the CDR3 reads TGTGCCAGCGCCACAGGGGGCATCTATGGCTACACCTTC.

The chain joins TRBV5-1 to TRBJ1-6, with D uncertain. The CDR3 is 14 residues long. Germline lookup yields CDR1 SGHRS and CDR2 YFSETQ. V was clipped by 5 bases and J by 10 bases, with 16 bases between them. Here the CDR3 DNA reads TGCGCCAGCAGAATCGGGGTGATGGGGTCACCCCTCCACTTT. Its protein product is CASRIGVMGSPLHF.

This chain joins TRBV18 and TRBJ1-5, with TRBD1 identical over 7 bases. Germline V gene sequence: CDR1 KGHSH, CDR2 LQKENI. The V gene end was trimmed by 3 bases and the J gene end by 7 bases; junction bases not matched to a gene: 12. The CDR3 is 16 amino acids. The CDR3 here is CASSPGGRGLGQPQHF. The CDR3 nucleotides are TGTGCCAGCTCACCGGGGGGAAGGGGGCTCGGACAGCCCCAGCATTTT.

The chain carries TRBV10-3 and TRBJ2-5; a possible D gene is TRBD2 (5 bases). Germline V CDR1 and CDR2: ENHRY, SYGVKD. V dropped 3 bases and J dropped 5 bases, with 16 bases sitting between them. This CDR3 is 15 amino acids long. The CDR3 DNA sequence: TGTGCCATCAGTGACGGCAGGAGGCTGGAGGAGACCCAGTACTTC. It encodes CAISDGRRLEETQYF.

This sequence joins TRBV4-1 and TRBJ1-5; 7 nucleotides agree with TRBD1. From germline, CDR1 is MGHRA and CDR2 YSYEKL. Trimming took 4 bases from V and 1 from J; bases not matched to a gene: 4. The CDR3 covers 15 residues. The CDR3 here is CASSPWGQSNQPQHF. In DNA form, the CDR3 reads TGCGCCAGCAGCCCGTGGGGACAGAGCAATCAGCCCCAGCATTTT.

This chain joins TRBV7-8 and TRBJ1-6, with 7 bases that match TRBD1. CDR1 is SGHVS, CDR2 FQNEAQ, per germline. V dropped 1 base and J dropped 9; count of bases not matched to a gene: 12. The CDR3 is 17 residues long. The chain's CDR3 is CASSLVGGGGLGSPLHF. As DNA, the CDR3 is TGTGCCAGCAGCTTAGTAGGGGGCGGCGGGCTCGGTTCACCCCTCCACTTT.

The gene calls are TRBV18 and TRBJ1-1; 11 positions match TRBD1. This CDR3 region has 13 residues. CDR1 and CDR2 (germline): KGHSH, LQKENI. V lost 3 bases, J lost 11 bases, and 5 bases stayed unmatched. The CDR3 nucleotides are TGTGCCAGCTCACCTTCCGGGACAGGGGGGGCTTTCTTT. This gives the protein CASSPSGTGGAFF. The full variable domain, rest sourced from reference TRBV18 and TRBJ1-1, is NAGVMQNPRHLVRRRGQEARLRCSPMKGHSHVYWYRQLPEEGLKFMVYLQKENIIDESGMPKERFSAEFPKEGPSILRIQQVVRGDSAAYFCASSPSGTGGAFFGQGTRLTVV.

The CDR3 reads CASSQDISGGTNTQYF. The CDR3 DNA follows: TGCGCCAGCAGCCAAGATATCAGCGGGGGCACGAATACGCAGTATTTT. The chain combines TRBV4-1 with TRBJ2-3; 8 bases fit TRBD2. This CDR3 has 16 amino acids. The germline gives CDR1 MGHRA, CDR2 YSYEKL. V dropped 0 bases and J dropped 7; count of bases not matched to a gene: 9.

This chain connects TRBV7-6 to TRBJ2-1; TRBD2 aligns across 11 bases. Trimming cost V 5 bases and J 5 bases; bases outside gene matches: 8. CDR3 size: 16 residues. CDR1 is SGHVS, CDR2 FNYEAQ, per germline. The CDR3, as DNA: TGTGCCAGCAGCCCTAGAGTAGCGGGAGGGCACAATGAGCAGTTCTTC. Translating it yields CASSPRVAGGHNEQFF.

The CDR3 protein is CASSRQGDTYEQYF. CDR3 DNA: TGTGCCAGCTCACGTCAGGGGGACACCTACGAGCAGTACTTC. The J gene is TRBJ2-7, the V gene TRBV18, with 7 nucleotides matching TRBD1. The J segment lost 2 bases and the V segment lost 4 bases, leaving 5 bases of the junction unmatched. Germline loops: CDR1 KGHSH, CDR2 LQKENI. The CDR3 loop spans 14 amino acids.

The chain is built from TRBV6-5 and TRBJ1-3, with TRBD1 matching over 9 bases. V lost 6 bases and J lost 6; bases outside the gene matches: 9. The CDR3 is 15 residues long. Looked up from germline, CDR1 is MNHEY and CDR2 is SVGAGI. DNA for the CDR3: TGTGCCAGCAGCCGAACAGGGGGCGCTGAAAACACCATATATTTT. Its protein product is CASSRTGGAENTIYF.

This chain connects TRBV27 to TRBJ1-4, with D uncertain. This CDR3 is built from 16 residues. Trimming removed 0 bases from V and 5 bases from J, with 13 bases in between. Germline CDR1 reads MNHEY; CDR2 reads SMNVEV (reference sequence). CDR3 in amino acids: CASSLSRVDPNEKLFF. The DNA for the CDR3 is TGTGCCAGCAGTTTATCGCGGGTGGATCCCAATGAAAAACTGTTTTTT.

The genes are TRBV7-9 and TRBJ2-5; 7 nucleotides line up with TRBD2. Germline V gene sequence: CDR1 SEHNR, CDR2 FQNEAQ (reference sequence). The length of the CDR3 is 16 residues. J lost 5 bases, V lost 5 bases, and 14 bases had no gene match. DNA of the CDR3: TGTGCCAGCAGCCCCCTGGGACCTGGGGGAGGGGAGACCCAGTACTTC. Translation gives CASSPLGPGGGETQYF.

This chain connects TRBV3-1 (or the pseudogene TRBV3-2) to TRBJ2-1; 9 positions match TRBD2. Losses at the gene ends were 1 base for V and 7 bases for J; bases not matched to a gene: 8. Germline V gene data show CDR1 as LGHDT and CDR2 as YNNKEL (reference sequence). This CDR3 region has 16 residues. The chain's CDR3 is CASSQGGGRAQNEQFF. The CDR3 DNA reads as TGTGCCAGCAGCCAAGGGGGCGGGAGGGCCCAGAATGAGCAGTTCTTC.

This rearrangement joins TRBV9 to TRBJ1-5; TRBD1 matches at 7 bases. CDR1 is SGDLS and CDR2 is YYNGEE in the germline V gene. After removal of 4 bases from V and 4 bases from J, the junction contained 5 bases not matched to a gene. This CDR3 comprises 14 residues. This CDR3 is CASSTSGGNQPQHF. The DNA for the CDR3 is TGTGCCAGCAGCACCTCAGGGGGGAATCAGCCCCAGCATTTT. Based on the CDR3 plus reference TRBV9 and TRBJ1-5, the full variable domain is DSGVTQTPKHLITATGQRVTLRCSPRSGDLSVYWYQQSLDQGLQFLIQYYNGEERAKGNILERFSAQQFPDLHSELNLSSLELGDSALYFCASSTSGGNQPQHFGDGTRLSIL.

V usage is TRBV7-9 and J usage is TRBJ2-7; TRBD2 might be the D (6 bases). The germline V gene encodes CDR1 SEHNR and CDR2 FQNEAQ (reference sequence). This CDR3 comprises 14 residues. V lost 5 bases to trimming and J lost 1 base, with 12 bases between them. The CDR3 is CASSIRDSSYEQYF. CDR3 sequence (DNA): TGTGCCAGCAGCATACGGGACTCTTCCTACGAGCAGTACTTC.

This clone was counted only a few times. This CDR3 reads CAISEEGALKTGELFF. DNA of the CDR3: TGTGCCATCAGTGAGGAGGGGGCGTTGAAGACCGGGGAGCTGTTTTTT. The chain recombines TRBV10-3 with TRBJ2-2; the match to TRBD1 covers 7 bases. J gave up 5 bases and V 2 bases, and 8 bases lay outside the gene matches. The germline CDR1 and CDR2 sequences are ENHRY and SYGVKD. The CDR3 totals 16 residues.

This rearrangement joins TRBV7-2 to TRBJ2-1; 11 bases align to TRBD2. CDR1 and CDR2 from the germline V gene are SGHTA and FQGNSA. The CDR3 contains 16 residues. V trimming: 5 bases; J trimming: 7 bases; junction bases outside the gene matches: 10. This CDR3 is CASSRGTSGGLNEQFF. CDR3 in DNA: TGTGCCAGCAGCAGGGGGACTAGCGGCGGTCTTAATGAGCAGTTCTTC.

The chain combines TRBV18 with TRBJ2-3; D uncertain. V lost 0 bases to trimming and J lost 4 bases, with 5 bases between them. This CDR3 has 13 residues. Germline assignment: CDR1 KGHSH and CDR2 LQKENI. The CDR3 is CASSPPSSDTQYF. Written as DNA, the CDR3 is TGTGCCAGCTCACCACCGAGCTCAGATACGCAGTATTTT.

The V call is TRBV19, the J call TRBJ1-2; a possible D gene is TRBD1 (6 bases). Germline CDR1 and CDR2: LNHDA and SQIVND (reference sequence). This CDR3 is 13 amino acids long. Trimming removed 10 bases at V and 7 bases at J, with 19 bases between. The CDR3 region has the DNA TGTGCCACCGCTAGGGTGGCAGGGGCTGGCTACACCTTC. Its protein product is CATARVAGAGYTF.

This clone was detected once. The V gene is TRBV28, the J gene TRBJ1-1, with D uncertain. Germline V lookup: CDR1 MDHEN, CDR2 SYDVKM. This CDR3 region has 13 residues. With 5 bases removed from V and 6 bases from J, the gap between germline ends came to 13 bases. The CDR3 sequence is CASSPLIYSEAFF. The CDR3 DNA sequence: TGTGCCAGCAGTCCCCTCATTTACTCTGAAGCTTTCTTT.

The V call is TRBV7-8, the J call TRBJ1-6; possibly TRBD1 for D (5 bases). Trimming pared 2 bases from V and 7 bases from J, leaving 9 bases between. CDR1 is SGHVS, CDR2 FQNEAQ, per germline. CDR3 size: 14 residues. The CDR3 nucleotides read TGTGCCAGCAGCTTACAGGGTGAGAATTCACCCCTCCACTTT. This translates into CASSLQGENSPLHF.

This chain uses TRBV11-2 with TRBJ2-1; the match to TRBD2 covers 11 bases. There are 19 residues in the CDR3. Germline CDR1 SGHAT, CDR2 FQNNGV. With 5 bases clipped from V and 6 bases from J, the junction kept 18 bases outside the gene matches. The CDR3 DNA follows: TGTGCCAGCAGCCCGGGCACCGGGACTAGCGGAGGCGCCCGCAATGAGCAGTTCTTC. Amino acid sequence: CASSPGTGTSGGARNEQFF.

The CDR3 sequence: CAIRGDGGPTEAFF. The CDR3 DNA sequence: TGTGCCATCAGGGGAGACGGTGGCCCCACTGAAGCTTTCTTT. The V gene is TRBV10-3, the J gene TRBJ1-1; D is unresolved. The CDR3 consists of 14 residues. CDR1 is ENHRY and CDR2 is SYGVKD in the germline V gene. V lost 6 bases and J 4 bases, leaving 15 bases between the germline ends.

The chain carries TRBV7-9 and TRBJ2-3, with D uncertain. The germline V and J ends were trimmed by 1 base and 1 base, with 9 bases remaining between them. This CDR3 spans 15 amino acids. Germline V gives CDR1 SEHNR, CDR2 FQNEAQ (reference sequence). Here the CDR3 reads CASSLGVTGTDTQYF. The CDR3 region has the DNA TGTGCCAGCAGCTTAGGCGTTACAGGCACAGATACGCAGTATTTT.